One and the same sample provided the 21 T cell receptor beta chains below, sequenced in a study. TCRdb re-analysed the 5' RACE reads in MiXCR, keeping a single row per CDR3 protein. The top ten hold roughly 2.2% of the sample, which has fewer than 75,000 distinct CDR3 sequences, approximately 26% seen once. Treg sorting used a CD4+CD25+CD127-/low gate. Sequencing was performed on tumor-infiltrating Tregs sorted from the breast tumor. These receptors all stem from a female donor with breast cancer.

This clonotype was detected many times. The genes are TRBV6-4 and TRBJ2-1, with TRBD2 matching 12 bases. Germline lookup yields CDR1 MRHNA and CDR2 SNTAGT. The CDR3 has 15 amino acids. Losses at the gene ends were 0 bases for V and 6 bases for J; bases not matched to a gene: 0. CDR3 region: CASSDSTSGSNEQFF. In nucleotides, the CDR3 is TGTGCCAGCAGTGACTCGACTAGCGGGAGCAATGAGCAGTTCTTC.

The rearrangement links TRBV20-1 to TRBJ1-2, with 9 bases matching TRBD1. The CDR3 has 17 amino acids. Germline loops: CDR1 DFQATT, CDR2 SNEGSKA (reference sequence). Trimming cost V 2 bases and J 4 bases; bases outside gene matches: 14. The DNA for the CDR3 is TGCAGTGCTAGATACCGGGACAGGGCTCGTCTCCTCTATGGCTACACCTTC. The encoded protein is CSARYRDRARLLYGYTF.

This clonotype was found a few times. This chain connects TRBV9 to TRBJ2-2, with D possibly TRBD2 on 6 matching bases. V was shortened by 4 bases and J by 3 bases, with 7 bases between the two germline ends. The CDR3 extends over 13 amino acids. The germline gives CDR1 SGDLS, CDR2 YYNGEE. The chain's CDR3 is CASSRRDTGELFF. The CDR3 DNA follows: TGTGCCAGCAGCAGGAGGGACACCGGGGAGCTGTTTTTT.

In its sample, this clonotype was seen a few times. This chain uses TRBV7-8 with TRBJ2-1, with TRBD2 as a possible D gene (5 bases). The V gene lost 8 bases and the J gene lost 2 bases, with 13 bases spanning the gap. This CDR3 comprises 14 residues. Germline V lookup: CDR1 SGHVS, CDR2 FQNEAQ. CDR3 protein: CASSIQRTYNEQFF. In nucleotides, the CDR3 is TGTGCCAGCTCCATACAGCGGACCTACAATGAGCAGTTCTTC.

The chain links TRBV12-3 or TRBV12-4 to TRBJ2-7, with 7 nucleotides matching TRBD1. Trimming took 9 bases from V and 6 from J; bases not matched to a gene: 11. This CDR3 is 13 amino acids long. CDR3 nucleotide sequence: TGTGCCAGTCGCACGGCACAGGGGTCCGAGCAGTACTTC. Translated, it gives CASRTAQGSEQYF.

On this clonotype: Possible read error: a much larger clone is one base away. The DNA is left out, because the CDR3 cannot be placed on it with certainty; the CDR3 is given as TCRdb lists it. The chain carries TRBV18 and TRBJ1-3. Germline V lookup: CDR1 KGHSH, CDR2 LQKENI. The length of the CDR3 is 16 amino acids, counting both ends. The chain's CDR3 is CASSPEVVGSGNTICF.

On this clonotype itself: A read error may be the cause here, since a much bigger clone is one base away. The CDR3 ends on some other residue instead of the conserved phenylalanine or tryptophan, so this is likely a read error. The chain is built from TRBV20-1 and TRBJ1-5; TRBD1 agrees at 8 bases. CDR1 and CDR2 from the germline V gene are DFQATT and SNEGSKA (reference sequence). The CDR3 length is 15 residues. V gave up 3 bases and J gave up 6 bases; unmatched junction bases: 10. The CDR3 here is CSARPRTGGGQPQHL. CDR3 coding DNA: TGCAGTGCTAGGCCTCGAACAGGGGGAGGTCAGCCCCAGCATCTT.

The table lists this clonotype with many counts. The chain uses TRBV20-1 and TRBJ2-7; 10 positions match TRBD2. The V gene end was trimmed by 3 bases and the J gene end by 5 bases; junction bases not matched to a gene: 10. Germline V lookup: CDR1 DFQATT, CDR2 SNEGSKA (reference sequence). The CDR3 runs to 15 residues. The CDR3 nucleotides are TGCAGTGCTAGTTCGCCACTAGCGGGACTGAACGAGCAGTACTTC. This codes for CSASSPLAGLNEQYF.

This clonotype occurred once. One end of the junction is discordant with germline, which a read error may explain. The CDR3 sequence is CTSSLSGQGAEQYF. In nucleotides, the CDR3 is TGTACCAGCAGCTTGTCGGGACAGGGGGCCGAGCAGTACTTC. The chain links TRBV7-9 to TRBJ2-7; 12 nucleotides match TRBD1. CDR1 and CDR2 (germline): SEHNR, FQNEAQ (reference sequence). This CDR3 has 14 residues.

The chain joins TRBV6-1 to TRBJ2-7, with D perhaps TRBD1 (6 bases). The CDR3 is 15 residues long. In germline, CDR1 is MNHNS, CDR2 SASEGT. V dropped 0 bases and J dropped 0 bases, with 9 bases sitting between them. CDR3 sequence: CASSEAQGSSYEQYF. The DNA for the CDR3 is TGTGCCAGCAGTGAAGCCCAGGGGTCCTCCTACGAGCAGTACTTC.

The gene calls are TRBV2 and TRBJ2-5; D not resolved. V lost 8 bases, J lost 7 bases, and 20 bases lay in between. Germline lookup yields CDR1 SNHLY and CDR2 FYNNEI. The CDR3 has 14 amino acids. CDR3 sequence: CASFADSNSGTQYF. CDR3 nucleotide sequence: TGTGCCAGCTTCGCCGACTCCAACTCGGGGACCCAGTACTTC.

The chain uses TRBV28 and TRBJ1-2; 8 positions agree with TRBD1. This CDR3 has 16 residues. The germline V gene has CDR1 MDHEN and CDR2 SYDVKM. The J segment lost 7 bases and the V segment lost 3 bases, leaving 13 bases of the junction unmatched. CDR3 sequence: CASSFSRGRVKGGYTF. In DNA, the CDR3 is TGTGCCAGCAGTTTCTCCAGGGGGCGCGTAAAAGGTGGCTACACCTTC.

V and J are TRBV20-1 and TRBJ1-6; TRBD1 matches at 7 bases. The germline V gene encodes CDR1 DFQATT and CDR2 SNEGSKA (reference sequence). Trimming at V came to 0 bases and at J to 5 bases, leaving 7 bases not matched to a gene. The CDR3 has 16 amino acids. The CDR3 protein is CSARDSRTGDNSPLHF. CDR3 coding DNA: TGCAGTGCTAGAGATAGTAGGACAGGAGATAATTCACCCCTCCACTTT.

This clonotype was seen only a few times. The chain uses TRBV29-1 and TRBJ2-5; TRBD1 might be the D (5 bases). The CDR3 runs to 13 residues. Germline-derived CDR1 and CDR2 are SQVTM and ANQGSEA. V was trimmed by 7 bases and J by 5 bases, leaving 17 bases between them. CDR3 DNA: TGCAGCGCGGCGTTGGGGCACGGCGAGACCCAGTACTTC. This gives the protein CSAALGHGETQYF.

This clonotype was picked up one time. The rearrangement links TRBV4-2 to TRBJ1-2; TRBD1 might be the D (5 bases). V gave up 4 bases and J gave up 4 bases, with 13 bases separating them. Germline loops: CDR1 LGHNA, CDR2 YNFKEQ. There are 14 residues in the CDR3. CDR3 sequence: CASSPRQFVYGYTF. CDR3 DNA sequence: TGTGCCAGCAGCCCAAGACAGTTCGTCTATGGCTACACCTTC.

This clonotype was seen at least ten times. The rearrangement links TRBV9 to TRBJ1-4, with no clear D. CDR1 is SGDLS and CDR2 is YYNGEE in the germline V gene. Trimming left V 0 bases short and J 2 bases short, with 14 bases between. This CDR3 region has 17 residues. Here the CDR3 DNA reads TGTGCCAGCAGCGTAGACGCGGGCGGAGGCACTAATGAAAAACTGTTTTTT. This sequence encodes CASSVDAGGGTNEKLFF. The variable domain in full, with the rest retrieved from reference TRBV9 and TRBJ1-4, is DSGVTQTPKHLITATGQRVTLRCSPRSGDLSVYWYQQSLDQGLQFLIQYYNGEERAKGNILERFSAQQFPDLHSELNLSSLELGDSALYFCASSVDAGGGTNEKLFFGSGTQLSVL.

The J gene is TRBJ1-5, the V gene TRBV30; perhaps TRBD1 as D (6 bases). CDR1 is GTSNPN, CDR2 SVGIG, per germline (reference sequence). Trimming left V 1 base short and J 6 bases short, with 10 bases between. The CDR3 contains 13 residues. The CDR3 DNA reads TGTGCCTGGAGTGGAAGACAGGCTCAGCCCCAGCATTTT. Translated, it gives CAWSGRQAQPQHF.

The sample holds a few counts of this clonotype. The chain combines TRBV19 with TRBJ2-1; weak D call: TRBD1 (6 bases). Germline V gene sequence: CDR1 LNHDA, CDR2 SQIVND (reference sequence). The CDR3 covers 14 residues. The ends were cut back, 4 bases at V and 6 bases at J, with 13 bases in the middle. Here the CDR3 DNA reads TGTGCCAGTAGTACTCGGACAGCACGCAATGAGCAGTTCTTC. Translated: CASSTRTARNEQFF.

This clonotype has more than one count but fewer than ten. V usage is TRBV29-1 and J usage is TRBJ2-5; the D gene could be TRBD1 or TRBD2 (7 bases each). The CDR3 sequence is 12 residues long. Germline lookup yields CDR1 SQVTM and CDR2 ANQGSEA. Trimming left V 5 bases short and J 4 bases short, with 11 bases between. Here the CDR3 reads CSVSRGGETQYF. The CDR3 DNA follows: TGCAGCGTTTCCAGGGGGGGAGAGACCCAGTACTTC.

As for this clonotype: This may come from a read error, since a much larger clone is one base off. V gene TRBV5-6 combines with J gene TRBJ1-5; TRBD1 matches at 11 bases. Germline V gene data show CDR1 as SGHDT and CDR2 as YYEEEE. The junction had 9 bases not matched to a gene; V was cut back by 7 bases and J by 6 bases. The CDR3 length is 15 residues. CDR3 region: CASGSGQGAGQPQHF. CDR3 sequence (DNA): TGTGCCAGCGGCTCCGGACAGGGGGCGGGTCAGCCCCAGCATTTT. Combining the CDR3 with reference TRBV5-6 and TRBJ1-5 gives the whole variable domain DAGVTQSPTHLIKTRGQQVTLRCSPKSGHDTVSWYQQALGQGPQFIFQYYEEEERQRGNFPDRFSGHQFPNYSSELNVNALLLGDSALYLCASGSGQGAGQPQHFGDGTRLSIL.

The chain recombines TRBV21-1 with TRBJ2-4. TRBV21-1 is marked as a pseudogene. This CDR3 spans 15 amino acids. The CDR3 region has the DNA TGTGCCAGCAGCAAGCTTGCGAGGACCAAAAACATTCAGTACTTC. This translates into CASSKLARTKNIQYF.